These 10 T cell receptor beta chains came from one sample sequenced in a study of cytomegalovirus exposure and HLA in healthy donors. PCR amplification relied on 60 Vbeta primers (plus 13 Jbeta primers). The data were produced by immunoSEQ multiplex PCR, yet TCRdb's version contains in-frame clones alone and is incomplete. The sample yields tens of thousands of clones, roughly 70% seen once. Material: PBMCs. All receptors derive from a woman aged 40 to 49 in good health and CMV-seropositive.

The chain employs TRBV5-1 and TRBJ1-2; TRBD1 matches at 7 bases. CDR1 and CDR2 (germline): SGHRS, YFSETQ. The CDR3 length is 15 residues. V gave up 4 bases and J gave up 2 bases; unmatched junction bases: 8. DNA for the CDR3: TGCGCCAGCAGCCCCCAGGGGGGCGGAAACTATGGCTACACCTTC. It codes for CASSPQGGGNYGYTF.

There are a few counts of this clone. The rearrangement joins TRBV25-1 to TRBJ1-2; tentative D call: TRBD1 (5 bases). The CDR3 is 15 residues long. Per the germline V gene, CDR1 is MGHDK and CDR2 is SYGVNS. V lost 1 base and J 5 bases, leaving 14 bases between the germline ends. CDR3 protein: CASSESEGRWYGYTF. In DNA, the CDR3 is TGTGCCAGCAGTGAATCGGAGGGGAGGTGGTATGGCTACACCTTC.

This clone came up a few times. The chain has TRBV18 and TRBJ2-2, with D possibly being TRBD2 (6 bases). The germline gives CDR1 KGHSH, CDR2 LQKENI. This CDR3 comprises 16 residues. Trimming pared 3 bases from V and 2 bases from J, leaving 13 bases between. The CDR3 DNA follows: TGTGCCAGCTCACCCCGGACTACCAGAAACACCGGGGAGCTGTTTTTT. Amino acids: CASSPRTTRNTGELFF.

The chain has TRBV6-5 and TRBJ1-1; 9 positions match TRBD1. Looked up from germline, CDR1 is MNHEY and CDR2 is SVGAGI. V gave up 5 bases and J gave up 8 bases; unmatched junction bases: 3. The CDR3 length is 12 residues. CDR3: CASSLQGAEAFF. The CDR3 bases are TGTGCCAGCAGTCTACAGGGGGCGGAAGCTTTCTTT.

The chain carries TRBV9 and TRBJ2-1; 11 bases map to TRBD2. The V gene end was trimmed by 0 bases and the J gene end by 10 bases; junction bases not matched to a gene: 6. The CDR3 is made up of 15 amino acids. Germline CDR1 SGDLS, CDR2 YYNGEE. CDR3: CASSVVSGGASEQFF. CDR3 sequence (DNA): TGTGCCAGCAGCGTAGTTAGCGGGGGGGCGAGCGAGCAGTTCTTC. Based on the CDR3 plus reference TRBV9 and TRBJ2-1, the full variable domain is DSGVTQTPKHLITATGQRVTLRCSPRSGDLSVYWYQQSLDQGLQFLIQYYNGEERAKGNILERFSAQQFPDLHSELNLSSLELGDSALYFCASSVVSGGASEQFFGPGTRLTVL.

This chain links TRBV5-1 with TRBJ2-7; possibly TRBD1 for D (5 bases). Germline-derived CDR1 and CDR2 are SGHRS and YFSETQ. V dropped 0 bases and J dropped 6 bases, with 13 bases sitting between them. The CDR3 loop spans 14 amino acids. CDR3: CASSLESQALEQYF. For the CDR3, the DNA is TGCGCCAGCAGCTTGGAATCACAGGCTCTCGAGCAGTACTTC.

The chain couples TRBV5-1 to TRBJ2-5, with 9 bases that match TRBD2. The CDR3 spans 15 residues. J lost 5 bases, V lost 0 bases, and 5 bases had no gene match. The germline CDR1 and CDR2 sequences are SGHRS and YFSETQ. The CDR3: CASSLGGGGAETQYF. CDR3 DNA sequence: TGCGCCAGCAGCTTGGGCGGCGGGGGGGCCGAGACCCAGTACTTC.

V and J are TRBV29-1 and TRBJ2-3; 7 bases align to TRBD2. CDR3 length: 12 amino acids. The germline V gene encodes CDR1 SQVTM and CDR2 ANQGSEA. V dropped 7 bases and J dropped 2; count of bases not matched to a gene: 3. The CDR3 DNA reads TGCAGCGGCACTAGCGTCACAGATACGCAGTATTTT. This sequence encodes CSGTSVTDTQYF.

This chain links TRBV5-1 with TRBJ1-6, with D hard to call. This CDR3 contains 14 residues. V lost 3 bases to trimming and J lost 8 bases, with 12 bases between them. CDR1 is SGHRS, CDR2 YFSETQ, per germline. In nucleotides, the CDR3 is TGCGCCAGCAGCTCCCGGGATCCTCATTCACCCCTCCACTTT. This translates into CASSSRDPHSPLHF.

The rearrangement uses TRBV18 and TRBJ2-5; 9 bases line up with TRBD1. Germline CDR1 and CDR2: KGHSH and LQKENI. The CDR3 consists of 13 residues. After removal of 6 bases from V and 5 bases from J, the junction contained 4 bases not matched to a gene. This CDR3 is CASSTGQGETQYF. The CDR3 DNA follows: TGTGCCAGCTCGACGGGACAGGGCGAGACCCAGTACTTC.